This entry is about one T cell receptor beta chain. V shed 5 bases and J shed 3 bases, with 10 bases lying between them. Germline values: CDR1 SGHTA, CDR2 FQGNSA. The CDR3 is 13 amino acids. The protocol was immunoSEQ multiplex PCR, while the TCRdb copy is restricted to in-frame clones and leaves out a portion. The sample yields fewer than 350,000 clones, approximately 90% seen once. The data originate from a study of blood T cell repertoires in COVID-19. Turning to the study itself: Researchers got acute and convalescent COVID-19 samples from the United States, Italy and Spain. T cells, B-cell-depleted T cells, or PBMCs provided the cDNA or gDNA that served as material.

The TCR sequence derives from a man younger than 40 with COVID-19, enrolled during active disease. This sequence joins TRBV7-2 and TRBJ1-1; no firm D call. What was sequenced was peripheral blood. The DNA of the CDR3 is TGTGCCAGCAGCGCGTATGAGGACACTGAAGCTTTCTTT. Translated, it gives CASSAYEDTEAFF.